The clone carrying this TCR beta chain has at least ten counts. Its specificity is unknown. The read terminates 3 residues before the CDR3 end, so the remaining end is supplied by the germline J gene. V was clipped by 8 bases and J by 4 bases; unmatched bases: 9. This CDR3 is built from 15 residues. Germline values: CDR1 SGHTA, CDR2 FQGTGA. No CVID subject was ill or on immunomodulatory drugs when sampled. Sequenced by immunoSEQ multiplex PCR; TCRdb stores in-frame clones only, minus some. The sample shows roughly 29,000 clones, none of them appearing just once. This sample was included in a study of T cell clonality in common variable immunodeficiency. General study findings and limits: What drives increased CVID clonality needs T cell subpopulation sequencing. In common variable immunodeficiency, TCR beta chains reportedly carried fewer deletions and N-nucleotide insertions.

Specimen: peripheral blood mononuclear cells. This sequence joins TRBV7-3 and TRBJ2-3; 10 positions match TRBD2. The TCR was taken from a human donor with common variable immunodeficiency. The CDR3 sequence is CASGSGLAGADTQYF. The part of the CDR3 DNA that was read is TGTGCCAGCGGGTCCGGCCTAGCGGGAGCAGATACG.